This section outlines one TCR beta chain sequence together with its context. In the authors' methods: Amplification from reference gene primers served as the basis for estimated nucleated cell counts. Assay: immunoSEQ multiplex PCR; the TCRdb copy retains only in-frame clones and omits some. Clonal size and the V and J genes are those of that table, whereas D and trimming came from the DNA. In the table there are 300,000 or so clones, almost 90% of which are singletons. This specimen comes from a study of blood T cell repertoires in COVID-19. Germline CDR1 SGHTA, CDR2 FQGTGA. Trimming stripped 5 bases from V and 5 bases from J, with 15 bases between. The CDR3 contains 14 residues.

This TCR was recovered from a woman aged 25 to 39 with COVID-19, enrolled during active disease. The rearrangement links TRBV7-3 to TRBJ2-5, with D possibly matching TRBD1 (5 bases). Material: peripheral blood. CDR3 residues: CASSRQGQSETQYF. The CDR3 coding sequence is TGTGCCAGCAGCCGTCAGGGTCAAAGTGAGACCCAGTACTTC.